A selection of T cell receptor beta chains follows, all from one sample in a study of T cell responses to AZD1222 COVID-19 vaccine. Sequencing used immunoSEQ multiplex PCR; TCRdb keeps in-frame clones, though not all of them. The sample lists 130,000 to 150,000 clones; approximately 89% were seen once. Source: peripheral blood, taken 28 days after the second AZD1222 dose. The receptors derive from an adult who received the AZD1222 COVID-19 vaccine. The CDR3 runs from the conserved cysteine through the conserved F or W. The D gene is left open where the match is weak.

length	V	J	D	CDR3	DNA
16	TRBV5-1	TRBJ1-1	.	CASSLVTGYMNTEAFF	TGCGCCAGCAGCTTAGTTACAGGGTACATGAACACTGAAGCTTTCTTT
16	TRBV5-8	TRBJ2-7	.	CASSLPGQPGAYEQYF	TGTGCCAGCAGCTTGCCCGGGCAGCCGGGGGCCTACGAGCAGTACTTC
11	TRBV27	TRBJ1-6	.	CASSYNSPLHF	TGTGCCAGCAGTTACAATTCACCCCTCCACTTT
17	TRBV27	TRBJ2-7	.	CASSLTQSSASAYEQYF	TGTGCCAGCAGTTTAACGCAAAGTTCGGCCAGTGCCTACGAGCAGTACTTC
15	TRBV2	TRBJ1-5	TRBD1	CASSGRTGPNQPQHF	TGTGCCAGCAGTGGACGGACAGGCCCCAATCAGCCCCAGCATTTT
15	TRBV7-6	TRBJ1-4	.	CASSSRSGQYEKLFF	TGTGCCAGCAGCTCAAGGTCGGGCCAGTATGAAAAACTGTTTTTT
17	TRBV19	TRBJ1-2	.	CASSILLMGGKGDGYTF	TGTGCCAGTAGTATTCTCCTAATGGGGGGAAAGGGAGATGGCTACACCTTC
14	TRBV30	TRBJ2-2	.	CAWSRASEAGELFF	TGTGCCTGGAGTCGGGCTAGTGAGGCCGGGGAGCTGTTTTTT
14	TRBV19	TRBJ1-2	.	CASSIPLEASGYTF	TGTGCCAGTAGTATCCCTCTGGAGGCCTCGGGCTACACCTTC
15	TRBV6-2/TRBV6-3	TRBJ2-5	.	CASSYSSGNQETQYF	TGTGCCAGCAGTTACTCGTCCGGGAACCAAGAGACCCAGTACTTC
14	TRBV4-3	TRBJ1-2	TRBD1	CASSQEGTVEGYTF	TGCGCCAGCAGCCAAGAGGGGACAGTCGAGGGCTACACCTTC
16	TRBV7-8	TRBJ2-3	TRBD2	CASSPLADASTDTQYF	TGTGCCAGCAGCCCCCTAGCGGATGCTAGCACAGATACGCAGTATTTT
16	TRBV5-4	TRBJ1-1	.	CASSLNGARAATEAFF	TGTGCCAGCAGCTTGAACGGGGCTAGGGCTGCCACTGAAGCTTTCTTT
15	TRBV7-3	TRBJ1-6	.	CASSAGTAYNSPLHF	TGTGCCAGCAGCGCTGGGACCGCTTATAATTCACCCCTCCACTTT
14	TRBV30	TRBJ1-2	TRBD1	CAWSVTGGVNSLTF	TGTGCCTGGAGTGTTACAGGGGGCGTTAATTCTTTGACCTTC
11	TRBV29-1	TRBJ1-1	.	CSVVYINEAFF	TGCAGCGTTGTCTATATTAATGAAGCTTTCTTT
18	TRBV15	TRBJ2-3	.	CATSRERTAWAGTDTQYF	TGTGCCACCAGCAGAGAACGTACCGCCTGGGCTGGCACAGATACGCAGTATTTT
17	TRBV18	TRBJ2-1	.	CASSPRSSASSYNEQFF	TGTGCCAGCTCACCACGCTCTAGCGCGAGCTCCTACAATGAGCAGTTCTTC
15	TRBV18	TRBJ1-5	.	CASSPEDTLGQPQHF	TGTGCCAGCTCACCCGAGGACACCCTGGGTCAGCCCCAGCATTTT
13	TRBV5-8	TRBJ1-2	.	CASPPLQVIGYTF	TGTGCCAGCCCGCCTCTTCAGGTGATCGGCTACACCTTC